Listed here are 28 T cell receptor beta chains from one sample, sequenced in a study of cytomegalovirus exposure and HLA in healthy donors. Both 60 Vbeta primers and 13 Jbeta primers went into the PCR. Sequencing used immunoSEQ multiplex PCR; TCRdb keeps in-frame clones, though not all of them. The table lists some 160,000 clones, 81% of them singletons, with 1.3% in the top ten. The sample comprised PBMCs. Receptors were obtained from a man aged 45-65 years in good health and CMV-seropositive.

CDR3 sequence reads: CASSSTGEPPEKLFF. CDR3 bases: TGCGCCAGCAGCTCCACAGGTGAGCCTCCTGAAAAACTGTTTTTT. The J gene is TRBJ1-4, the V gene TRBV5-1; the D gene is possibly TRBD1 (5 bases). Germline-derived CDR1 and CDR2 are SGHRS and YFSETQ. CDR3 size: 15 residues. V lost 3 bases, J lost 7 bases, and 16 bases lay in between.

Here the CDR3 DNA reads TGCAGCGTTGAAAGCGGGAGGGCCCCCTACAATGAGCAGTTCTTC. Amino acids: CSVESGRAPYNEQFF. The V and J genes are TRBV29-1 and TRBJ2-1, with 10 bases fitting TRBD2. Trimming took 2 bases from V and 2 from J; bases not matched to a gene: 3. This CDR3 comprises 15 residues. Germline CDR1 is SQVTM and CDR2 is ANQGSEA.

V is TRBV5-4 and J is TRBJ1-1, with D tentatively TRBD1 (6 bases). This CDR3 comprises 14 residues. The V end lost 4 bases, the J end lost 0 bases, and 10 bases lay between the germline ends. Looked up from germline, CDR1 is SGHNT and CDR2 is YYREEE (reference sequence). The CDR3 spells CASSSYRVNTEAFF. The CDR3 coding sequence is TGTGCCAGCAGCAGTTACAGGGTGAACACTGAAGCTTTCTTT.

In its sample, this clone was seen once. This chain uses TRBV30 with TRBJ2-5; D is uncertain. The CDR3 has 11 amino acids. Germline CDR1 and CDR2: GTSNPN and SVGIG (reference sequence). Deletions cut 3 bases from V and 5 bases from J, with 7 bases between. CDR3 nucleotides: TGTGCCTGGAGCCGGAGTGAGACCCAGTACTTC. Its translation is CAWSRSETQYF.

The V call is TRBV5-1, the J call TRBJ2-2; 14 bases map to TRBD2. The V and J ends lost 4 bases and 0 bases, in that order; junction bases with no gene match: 2. This CDR3 has 17 residues. Per the germline V gene, CDR1 is SGHRS and CDR2 is YFSETQ. For the CDR3, the DNA is TGCGCCAGCAGCAGGACTAGCGGGAGGTCGAACACCGGGGAGCTGTTTTTT. Protein sequence: CASSRTSGRSNTGELFF.

The V gene is TRBV28, the J gene TRBJ2-7; TRBD1 matches 10 bases. V was clipped by 7 bases and J by 4 bases; unmatched bases: 7. Germline V gene lookup returns CDR1 MDHEN and CDR2 SYDVKM. The CDR3 is made up of 14 amino acids. The CDR3 DNA is TGTGCCAGCAAGGAGACAGGGGGCTGGTACGAGCAGTACTTC. Amino acids: CASKETGGWYEQYF.

This chain connects TRBV4-1 to TRBJ2-4, with a possible D match to TRBD2 (6 bases). The CDR3 length is 17 residues. V lost 5 bases and J 0 bases, leaving 17 bases between the germline ends. Germline assignment: CDR1 MGHRA and CDR2 YSYEKL. The CDR3 loop is CASSASGTSLAKNIQYF. CDR3 in DNA: TGCGCCAGCAGCGCGTCCGGGACTTCGCTAGCCAAAAACATTCAGTACTTC.

The CDR3 here is CASFSQREGLGNEQFF. The CDR3 DNA sequence: TGTGCCAGCTTTTCCCAGCGGGAGGGCCTGGGCAATGAGCAGTTCTTC. The chain joins TRBV28 to TRBJ2-1; 10 nucleotides match TRBD2. CDR1 and CDR2 (germline): MDHEN, SYDVKM. Unmatched junction bases numbered 13, after V lost 8 bases and J lost 6 bases. This CDR3 comprises 16 residues.

The V gene is TRBV6-1, the J gene TRBJ2-1; D unresolved. This CDR3 is 15 amino acids long. V lost 6 bases and J 1 base, leaving 13 bases between the germline ends. Per germline, CDR1 MNHNS and CDR2 SASEGT. The CDR3 DNA reads as TGTGCCAGCAGGCGTCCCGTACTATCCTACAATGAGCAGTTCTTC. Its protein product is CASRRPVLSYNEQFF.

This chain links TRBV6-5 with TRBJ1-5, with a possible D match to TRBD1 (6 bases). The ends were cut back, 6 bases at V and 5 bases at J, with 11 bases in the middle. Per germline, CDR1 MNHEY and CDR2 SVGAGI. The CDR3 is 13 residues long. CDR3 nucleotide sequence: TGTGCCAGCAGGGGGGGGGCCGATCAGCCCCAGCATTTT. This gives the protein CASRGGADQPQHF.

The CDR3 sequence: CASSPGTPGGETQYF. CDR3 sequence (DNA): TGCGCCAGCAGCCCCGGGACTCCTGGAGGAGAGACCCAGTACTTC. J is TRBJ2-5 and V is TRBV5-1; a weak D match, TRBD2 (6 bases). V was clipped by 4 bases and J by 4 bases, with 17 bases between them. This CDR3 spans 15 amino acids. Germline V gene sequence: CDR1 SGHRS, CDR2 YFSETQ.

This clone was counted only a few times. This chain's CDR3 is CASSSTPGQGAGEQYF. As DNA, the CDR3 is TGCGCCAGCAGCTCCACCCCGGGACAGGGGGCAGGGGAGCAGTACTTC. This rearrangement joins TRBV5-1 to TRBJ2-7, with 12 nucleotides matching TRBD1. Germline CDR1 SGHRS, CDR2 YFSETQ. Trimming at V came to 3 bases and at J to 7 bases, leaving 11 bases not matched to a gene. The length of the CDR3 is 16 residues.

V and J are TRBV6-5 and TRBJ2-7; 7 bases fit TRBD2. The germline V gene has CDR1 MNHEY and CDR2 SVGAGI. The V gene end was trimmed by 0 bases and the J gene end by 2 bases; junction bases not matched to a gene: 1. CDR3 size: 14 residues. The CDR3 protein is CASSYSGGTYEQYF. CDR3 nucleotides: TGTGCCAGCAGTTACTCGGGGGGGACCTACGAGCAGTACTTC.

The rearrangement joins TRBV5-1 to TRBJ2-1; 11 nucleotides agree with TRBD2. The CDR3 covers 15 residues. The V gene end was trimmed by 3 bases and the J gene end by 6 bases; junction bases not matched to a gene: 5. The germline V gene has CDR1 SGHRS and CDR2 YFSETQ. CDR3 sequence: CASSSSTSGSNEQFF. DNA for the CDR3: TGCGCCAGCAGCTCCTCAACTAGCGGGAGCAATGAGCAGTTCTTC.

This rearrangement joins TRBV11-2 to TRBJ1-2; 9 bases map to TRBD1. Germline assignment: CDR1 SGHAT and CDR2 FQNNGV. V shed 5 bases, J shed 6 bases, and the junction held 4 bases outside the gene matches. The CDR3 is 13 amino acids. CDR3 DNA: TGTGCCAGCAGCGCGGGACAGGGCCATGGCTACACCTTC. It is translated as CASSAGQGHGYTF.

The V and J genes are TRBV7-8 and TRBJ1-3, with D possibly being TRBD1 (5 bases). Deletions cut 1 base from V and 2 bases from J, with 9 bases between. The CDR3 runs 15 residues. CDR1 is SGHVS, CDR2 FQNEAQ, per germline. CDR3 sequence (DNA): TGTGCCAGCAGCTTAGTACGGGGGGCTGGAAACACCATATATTTT. It encodes CASSLVRGAGNTIYF.

V and J are TRBV7-2 and TRBJ2-1, with D perhaps matching TRBD2 (5 bases). Germline CDR1 is SGHTA and CDR2 is FQGNSA. Trimming removed 4 bases at V and 4 bases at J, with 14 bases between. The CDR3 covers 15 residues. CDR3 sequence reads: CASSSYGVGYNEQFF. The CDR3 nucleotides read TGTGCCAGCAGCTCTTACGGGGTGGGGTACAATGAGCAGTTCTTC.

This chain connects TRBV30 to TRBJ1-6; D call uncertain. This CDR3 has 13 amino acids. V lost 0 bases and J lost 6, with 6 bases in between. From germline, CDR1 is GTSNPN and CDR2 SVGIG (reference sequence). The CDR3 is CAWSVRSNSPLHF. The CDR3 DNA is TGTGCCTGGAGTGTTAGGAGTAATTCACCCCTCCACTTT. The whole variable domain, remainder taken from reference TRBV30 and TRBJ1-6, is SQTIHQWPATLVQPVGSPLSLECTVEGTSNPNLYWYRQAAGRGLQLLFYSVGIGQISSEVPQNLSASRPQDRQFILSSKKLLLSDSGFYLCAWSVRSNSPLHFGNGTRLTVT.

V usage is TRBV10-3 and J usage is TRBJ2-3, with D perhaps matching TRBD2 (6 bases). CDR3 length: 15 amino acids. Germline V gene sequence: CDR1 ENHRY, CDR2 SYGVKD. Trimming removed 10 bases from V and 2 bases from J, with 19 bases in between. This CDR3 is CATRDSGADTDTQYF. CDR3 bases: TGTGCCACTCGGGACTCTGGGGCTGACACAGATACGCAGTATTTT.

This chain joins TRBV30 and TRBJ2-4; TRBD1 aligns across 8 bases. Germline CDR1 reads GTSNPN; CDR2 reads SVGIG (reference sequence). V gave up 4 bases and J gave up 7 bases; unmatched junction bases: 6. The CDR3 extends over 13 amino acids. CDR3 amino acids: CAWTRTGSNIQYF. Here the CDR3 DNA reads TGTGCCTGGACCCGGACAGGGTCCAACATTCAGTACTTC.

This clone was found a few times. V usage is TRBV28 and J usage is TRBJ1-4; weak D call: TRBD1 (6 bases). Trimming shortened V by 9 bases and J by 8 bases, and 25 bases separated the two germline ends. CDR1 and CDR2 from the germline V gene are MDHEN and SYDVKM. The CDR3 contains 16 residues. CDR3 sequence reads: CASTTSFVQGDEKLFF. In DNA, the CDR3 is TGTGCCAGTACTACCTCCTTCGTACAGGGAGACGAAAAACTGTTTTTT.

The rearrangement links TRBV11-2 to TRBJ1-2; 9 bases align to TRBD1. CDR3 size: 15 residues. Losses at the gene ends were 4 bases for V and 2 bases for J; bases not matched to a gene: 5. Germline V CDR1 and CDR2: SGHAT, FQNNGV. The CDR3: CASSSRTGANYGYTF. DNA for the CDR3: TGTGCCAGCAGCTCAAGGACAGGGGCCAACTATGGCTACACCTTC.

This chain joins TRBV29-1 and TRBJ2-5; 8 bases line up with TRBD2. The V and J ends lost 2 bases and 5 bases, in that order; junction bases with no gene match: 1. The CDR3 contains 12 residues. Germline assignment: CDR1 SQVTM and CDR2 ANQGSEA. CDR3 in DNA: TGCAGCGTTGAACCGGGAGGGGAGACCCAGTACTTC. This gives the protein CSVEPGGETQYF.

This sequence joins TRBV27 and TRBJ1-2; weak D call: TRBD1 (6 bases). From germline, CDR1 is MNHEY and CDR2 SMNVEV (reference sequence). Trimming pared 6 bases from V and 2 bases from J, leaving 16 bases between. This CDR3 has 15 residues. The CDR3 region is CASRPTSRGNYGYTF. CDR3 sequence (DNA): TGTGCCAGCAGACCAACTTCCAGGGGCAACTATGGCTACACCTTC.

This rearrangement joins TRBV11-2 to TRBJ1-5; D not resolved. Trimming left V 4 bases short and J 0 bases short, with 4 bases between. Germline V lookup: CDR1 SGHAT, CDR2 FQNNGV. CDR3 length: 13 amino acids. The CDR3 protein is CASSSGSNQPQHF. The CDR3 DNA reads as TGTGCCAGCAGCTCGGGTAGCAATCAGCCCCAGCATTTT.

CDR3 loop: CASSRDRAYNEQFF. The DNA for the CDR3 is TGTGCCAGCAGTAGAGACCGGGCCTACAATGAGCAGTTCTTC. The V and J genes are TRBV6-1 and TRBJ2-1; D call uncertain. Germline V lookup: CDR1 MNHNS, CDR2 SASEGT. The germline V and J ends were trimmed by 5 bases and 2 bases, with 10 bases remaining between them. The length of the CDR3 is 14 residues.

This clone was seen once. The chain carries TRBV27 and TRBJ1-5; TRBD1 agrees at 9 bases. The CDR3 spans 16 residues. Trimming at V came to 2 bases and at J to 4 bases, leaving 6 bases not matched to a gene. The germline CDR1 and CDR2 sequences are MNHEY and SMNVEV (reference sequence). CDR3 DNA sequence: TGTGCCAGCAGTTTAGGGACAGGGATAGGAAATCAGCCCCAGCATTTT. Amino acids: CASSLGTGIGNQPQHF.

The chain links TRBV28 to TRBJ2-2; TRBD1 matches at 12 bases. The CDR3 sequence is 18 residues long. Germline V lookup: CDR1 MDHEN, CDR2 SYDVKM. V was pared by 4 bases and J by 5 bases, with 11 bases of the junction left unmatched. In DNA form, the CDR3 reads TGTGCCAGCAGTTGGATCTCCGGGACAGGGGGCTTGACCGGGGAGCTGTTTTTT. Its protein is CASSWISGTGGLTGELFF.